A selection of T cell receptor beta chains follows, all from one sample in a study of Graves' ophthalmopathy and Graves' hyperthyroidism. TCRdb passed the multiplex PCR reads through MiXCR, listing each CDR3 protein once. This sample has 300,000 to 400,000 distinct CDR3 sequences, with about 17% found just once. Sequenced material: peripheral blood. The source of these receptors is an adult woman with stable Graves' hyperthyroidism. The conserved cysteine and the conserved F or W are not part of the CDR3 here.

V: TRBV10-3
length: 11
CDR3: AISGDRPYEQY

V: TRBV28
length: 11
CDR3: ASRGSVNTEAF

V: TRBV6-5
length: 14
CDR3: ASSYSPGRGKETQY

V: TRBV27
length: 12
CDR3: ASSLDHLAFEQY

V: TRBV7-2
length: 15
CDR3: ASSFAPGVGGQETQY

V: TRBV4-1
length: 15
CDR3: ASSHTLITRNNSPLH

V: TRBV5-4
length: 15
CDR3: ASSLAGGFSGANVLT

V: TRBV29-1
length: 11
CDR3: SVAVGRNTEAF

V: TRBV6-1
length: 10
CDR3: ASRKTSDEQY

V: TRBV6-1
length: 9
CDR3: ASTTGGSAF